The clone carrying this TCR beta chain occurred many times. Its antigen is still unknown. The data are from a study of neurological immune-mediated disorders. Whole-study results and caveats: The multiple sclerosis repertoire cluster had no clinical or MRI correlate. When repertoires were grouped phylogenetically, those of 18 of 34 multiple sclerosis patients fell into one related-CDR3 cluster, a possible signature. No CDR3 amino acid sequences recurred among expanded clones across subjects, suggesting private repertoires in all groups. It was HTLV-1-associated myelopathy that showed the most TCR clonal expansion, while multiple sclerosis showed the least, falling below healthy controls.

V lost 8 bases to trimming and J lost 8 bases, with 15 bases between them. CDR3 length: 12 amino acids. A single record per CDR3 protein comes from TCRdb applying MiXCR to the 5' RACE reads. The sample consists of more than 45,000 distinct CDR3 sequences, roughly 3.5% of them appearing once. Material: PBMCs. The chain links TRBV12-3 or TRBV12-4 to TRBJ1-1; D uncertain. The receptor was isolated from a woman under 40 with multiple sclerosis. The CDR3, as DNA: TGTGCCAGCGGATATCAGGTGCCCGAAGCTTTCTTT. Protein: CASGYQVPEAFF.